Listed below are T cell receptor beta chains from one sample, sequenced in a study of T cells in localized non-small cell lung cancer. This table comes from immunoSEQ multiplex PCR, and its TCRdb copy is limited to in-frame clones, with some not included. The data contain about 40,000 clones, roughly 90% of them singletons. The sequencing here drew on PBMCs, taken before any cancer treatment. The receptor set was obtained from a woman aged 40-69 years with stage II lung adenocarcinoma. Both conserved end residues are part of each CDR3. The order of the fields is clone size, D gene, V gene, J gene, CDR3 protein, CDR3 DNA. D genes are given only for firm matches. The listing skips clone size in some rows; elsewhere it reads once, few, many or a size class.

clone size: -; D gene: TRBD1; V gene: TRBV9; J gene: TRBJ1-3; CDR3 protein: CASSRGQGLSGNTIYF; CDR3 DNA: TGTGCCAGCAGCAGGGGACAGGGGCTCTCCGGAAACACCATATATTTT
clone size: -; D gene: -; V gene: TRBV6-6; J gene: TRBJ1-1; CDR3 protein: CASSYSKTPGAGAFF; CDR3 DNA: TGTGCCAGCAGTTACTCGAAGACACCGGGGGCTGGAGCTTTCTTT
clone size: -; D gene: -; V gene: TRBV15; J gene: TRBJ1-4; CDR3 protein: CATSRVTGEKLFF; CDR3 DNA: TGTGCCACCAGCAGAGTCACAGGAGAAAAACTGTTTTTT
clone size: -; D gene: -; V gene: TRBV27; J gene: TRBJ2-1; CDR3 protein: CASSLPGQRASYNEQFF; CDR3 DNA: TGTGCCAGCAGTTTGCCCGGCCAGCGGGCCTCCTACAATGAGCAGTTCTTC
clone size: -; D gene: -; V gene: TRBV2; J gene: TRBJ1-1; CDR3 protein: CASSQDSSTEAFF; CDR3 DNA: TGTGCCAGCAGTCAGGACAGTAGCACTGAAGCTTTCTTT
clone size: few; D gene: -; V gene: TRBV6-1; J gene: TRBJ1-3; CDR3 protein: CASSEIVSQTNSGNTIYF; CDR3 DNA: TGTGCCAGCAGTGAAATCGTATCCCAGACCAACTCTGGAAACACCATATATTTT
clone size: -; D gene: TRBD1; V gene: TRBV7-9; J gene: TRBJ1-6; CDR3 protein: CASSRVTGTGDHNSPLHF; CDR3 DNA: TGTGCCAGCAGTCGTGTCACCGGGACAGGGGATCATAATTCACCCCTCCACTTT
clone size: -; D gene: -; V gene: TRBV4-1; J gene: TRBJ2-7; CDR3 protein: CASSQDFPPFGLGYEQYF; CDR3 DNA: TGCGCCAGCAGCCAAGATTTTCCCCCCTTTGGGCTAGGTTACGAGCAGTACTTC
clone size: -; D gene: -; V gene: TRBV5-6; J gene: TRBJ1-4; CDR3 protein: CASSLIATNEKLFF; CDR3 DNA: TGTGCCAGCAGCCTAATTGCAACTAATGAAAAACTGTTTTTT
clone size: -; D gene: TRBD1; V gene: TRBV4-1; J gene: TRBJ1-5; CDR3 protein: CASSQGQGARQPQHF; CDR3 DNA: TGCGCCAGCAGCCAAGGACAGGGGGCACGGCAGCCCCAGCATTTT
clone size: -; D gene: TRBD1; V gene: TRBV27; J gene: TRBJ1-2; CDR3 protein: CASSLSVRGRQGYGYTF; CDR3 DNA: TGTGCCAGCAGTTTAAGTGTGAGGGGCAGACAGGGTTATGGCTACACCTTC
clone size: -; D gene: TRBD1; V gene: TRBV29-1; J gene: TRBJ1-4; CDR3 protein: CSVVGTDNEKLFF; CDR3 DNA: TGCAGCGTTGTCGGGACAGATAATGAAAAACTGTTTTTT
clone size: -; D gene: -; V gene: TRBV6-1; J gene: TRBJ1-1; CDR3 protein: CASSELYTEAFF; CDR3 DNA: TGTGCCAGCAGTGAACTCTACACTGAAGCTTTCTTT
clone size: -; D gene: -; V gene: TRBV7-6; J gene: TRBJ2-7; CDR3 protein: CASSLLPRGGMSRSSEQYF; CDR3 DNA: TGTGCCAGCAGCTTACTACCACGGGGCGGGATGTCCCGATCCAGCGAGCAGTACTTC
clone size: -; D gene: TRBD1; V gene: TRBV19; J gene: TRBJ1-1; CDR3 protein: CASRLDRGTEAFF; CDR3 DNA: TGTGCCAGTAGATTGGACAGGGGGACTGAAGCTTTCTTT
clone size: -; D gene: TRBD2; V gene: TRBV9; J gene: TRBJ2-1; CDR3 protein: CASSVRTSGGLYNEQFF; CDR3 DNA: TGTGCCAGCAGCGTCAGGACTAGCGGGGGGCTTTACAATGAGCAGTTCTTC
clone size: -; D gene: -; V gene: TRBV9; J gene: TRBJ2-7; CDR3 protein: CASSVTGTNEQYF; CDR3 DNA: TGTGCCAGCAGCGTAACAGGGACCAACGAGCAGTACTTC
clone size: once; D gene: TRBD2; V gene: TRBV27; J gene: TRBJ2-4; CDR3 protein: CASRGAGRDIQYF; CDR3 DNA: TGTGCCAGCAGAGGAGCGGGGCGGGACATTCAGTACTTC
clone size: -; D gene: TRBD1; V gene: TRBV5-1; J gene: TRBJ1-2; CDR3 protein: CASSVTDRVTGYTF; CDR3 DNA: TGCGCCAGCAGCGTTACGGACAGGGTAACTGGCTACACCTTC
clone size: -; D gene: TRBD2; V gene: TRBV5-1; J gene: TRBJ2-1; CDR3 protein: CASTSSPGLAGGDEQFF; CDR3 DNA: TGCGCCAGCACCTCCTCTCCGGGGCTAGCGGGGGGGGATGAGCAGTTCTTC
clone size: -; D gene: TRBD1; V gene: TRBV5-1; J gene: TRBJ2-3; CDR3 protein: CASSLGNTGQLTDTQYF; CDR3 DNA: TGCGCCAGCAGCTTGGGGAACACGGGACAGCTCACAGATACGCAGTATTTT
clone size: -; D gene: TRBD2; V gene: TRBV18; J gene: TRBJ2-1; CDR3 protein: CASSLGTSGSNEQFF; CDR3 DNA: TGTGCCAGCTCCCTCGGGACTAGCGGGAGTAACGAGCAGTTCTTC
clone size: -; D gene: -; V gene: TRBV9; J gene: TRBJ1-1; CDR3 protein: CASSVGLGPEAFF; CDR3 DNA: TGTGCCAGCAGCGTAGGTTTAGGGCCTGAAGCTTTCTTT
clone size: -; D gene: -; V gene: TRBV5-1; J gene: TRBJ2-3; CDR3 protein: CASSLTVTDTQYF; CDR3 DNA: TGCGCCAGCAGCTTGACGGTGACTGATACGCAGTATTTT
clone size: -; D gene: -; V gene: TRBV9; J gene: TRBJ2-3; CDR3 protein: CASSVVPLDTQYF; CDR3 DNA: TGTGCCAGCAGCGTAGTCCCCCTAGATACGCAGTATTTT
clone size: -; D gene: -; V gene: TRBV5-1; J gene: TRBJ2-6; CDR3 protein: CASSPGHQSGANVLTF; CDR3 DNA: TGCGCCAGCAGCCCGGGACATCAGTCTGGGGCCAACGTCCTGACTTTC
clone size: -; D gene: TRBD1; V gene: TRBV10-1; J gene: TRBJ1-5; CDR3 protein: CASRGRTGQNSGPQHF; CDR3 DNA: TGCGCCAGCAGAGGGCGGACGGGACAGAACTCAGGGCCCCAGCATTTT
clone size: -; D gene: -; V gene: TRBV6-5; J gene: TRBJ1-3; CDR3 protein: CASSTGNTIYF; CDR3 DNA: TGTGCCAGCAGTACTGGAAACACCATATATTTT
clone size: -; D gene: TRBD2; V gene: TRBV5-1; J gene: TRBJ2-2; CDR3 protein: CASSNGGTNTGELFF; CDR3 DNA: TGCGCCAGCTCGAACGGGGGGACCAACACCGGGGAGCTGTTTTTT
clone size: -; D gene: -; V gene: TRBV7-2; J gene: TRBJ1-4; CDR3 protein: CASSPSRGSRNEKLFF; CDR3 DNA: TGTGCCAGCAGCCCGAGTCGAGGAAGCCGTAATGAAAAACTGTTTTTT
clone size: -; D gene: TRBD1; V gene: TRBV7-9; J gene: TRBJ1-2; CDR3 protein: CASSPRDRAYGYTF; CDR3 DNA: TGTGCCAGCAGCCCCCGGGACAGGGCCTATGGCTACACCTTC
clone size: once; D gene: TRBD1; V gene: TRBV7-8; J gene: TRBJ2-7; CDR3 protein: CASSLGQGVIYEQYF; CDR3 DNA: TGTGCCAGCAGCTTAGGCCAGGGGGTAATCTACGAGCAGTACTTC
clone size: -; D gene: -; V gene: TRBV28; J gene: TRBJ1-5; CDR3 protein: CASSLYGNSNQPQHF; CDR3 DNA: TGTGCCAGCAGTTTATATGGGAACAGTAATCAGCCCCAGCATTTT
clone size: few; D gene: -; V gene: TRBV19; J gene: TRBJ2-7; CDR3 protein: CASSILPGYEQYF; CDR3 DNA: TGTGCCAGTAGTATACTCCCCGGATACGAGCAGTACTTC
clone size: -; D gene: -; V gene: TRBV12-1; J gene: TRBJ1-3; CDR3 protein: CASSFEEVGRSGNTIYF; CDR3 DNA: TGTGCCAGCAGCTTTGAGGAGGTTGGGAGGTCTGGAAACACCATATATTTT
clone size: -; D gene: TRBD2; V gene: TRBV11-2; J gene: TRBJ2-2; CDR3 protein: CASSLSSGSTGELFF; CDR3 DNA: TGTGCCAGCAGCTTGAGTAGCGGGAGTACCGGGGAGCTGTTTTTT
clone size: -; D gene: TRBD2; V gene: TRBV15; J gene: TRBJ2-3; CDR3 protein: CATSRDLGLGFTDTQYF; CDR3 DNA: TGTGCCACCAGCAGAGATTTGGGACTAGGATTCACAGATACGCAGTATTTT
clone size: -; D gene: TRBD2; V gene: TRBV5-1; J gene: TRBJ2-1; CDR3 protein: CASEVAGGSFEQFF; CDR3 DNA: TGCGCCAGCGAAGTAGCGGGGGGGTCTTTTGAGCAGTTCTTC
clone size: -; D gene: TRBD1; V gene: TRBV7-6; J gene: TRBJ1-4; CDR3 protein: CASSSRQGKEKLFF; CDR3 DNA: TGTGCCAGCAGCTCAAGACAGGGCAAGGAAAAACTGTTTTTT
clone size: -; D gene: TRBD1; V gene: TRBV5-6; J gene: TRBJ2-3; CDR3 protein: CASSRRGTTDTQYF; CDR3 DNA: TGTGCCAGCAGTCGCAGGGGGACCACAGATACGCAGTATTTT
clone size: -; D gene: TRBD1; V gene: TRBV19; J gene: TRBJ1-1; CDR3 protein: CASSMDGTGGTEAFF; CDR3 DNA: TGTGCCAGTAGTATGGACGGGACAGGGGGCACTGAAGCTTTCTTT
clone size: few; D gene: -; V gene: TRBV7-9; J gene: TRBJ2-7; CDR3 protein: CASSFWGPGTGEQYF; CDR3 DNA: TGTGCCAGCAGCTTCTGGGGCCCGGGGACGGGAGAGCAGTACTTC
clone size: -; D gene: TRBD1; V gene: TRBV28; J gene: TRBJ1-2; CDR3 protein: CAGSMRTGLYGYTF; CDR3 DNA: TGTGCCGGCAGCATGAGGACAGGCCTCTATGGCTACACCTTC
clone size: -; D gene: TRBD2; V gene: TRBV6-4; J gene: TRBJ2-1; CDR3 protein: CASSDSITSGSYNEQFF; CDR3 DNA: TGTGCCAGCAGTGACTCGATCACTAGCGGTTCCTACAATGAGCAGTTCTTC
clone size: -; D gene: TRBD2; V gene: TRBV5-6; J gene: TRBJ2-5; CDR3 protein: CASSLEVGGRRETQYF; CDR3 DNA: TGTGCCAGCAGCTTGGAGGTTGGCGGGAGGCGGGAGACCCAGTACTTC
clone size: -; D gene: TRBD1; V gene: TRBV5-1; J gene: TRBJ2-3; CDR3 protein: CASSFSGQGPDTQYF; CDR3 DNA: TGCGCCAGCAGCTTCTCGGGACAGGGGCCAGATACGCAGTATTTT